This T cell receptor (beta chain) was observed in a study of blood T cell repertoires in COVID-19. About the research overall: The cDNA or gDNA used as material had been derived from T cells, B-cell-depleted T cells, or PBMCs.

The V gene's germline CDR1 is SNHLY and CDR2 FYNNEI. This CDR3 contains 14 residues. Trimming took 4 bases from V and 3 from J, leaving 12 bases between them. The data were produced by immunoSEQ multiplex PCR, yet TCRdb's version contains in-frame clones alone and is incomplete. This sample has about 220,000 clones, with around 84% found just once. The sequence derives from a human donor in a cohort sampled during active COVID-19. The chain uses TRBV2 and TRBJ1-1; no definite D call. Sample: peripheral blood. DNA of the CDR3: TGTGCCAGCAGTGCCGGGCGGGTATACACTGAAGCTTTCTTT. Amino acids: CASSAGRVYTEAFF.